The 27 T cell receptor beta chains reported below all come from one sample, sequenced in a study of beta chain features in type 1 diabetes. The authors reverse transcribed all of the isolated RNA, so sequencing captured expressed TCRB transcripts. Generated by immunoSEQ multiplex PCR, the TCRdb table keeps only in-frame clones and is missing some. The table includes about 410,000 clones, more than 11% detected once. Sample: naive CD4+ T cells from blood. These receptors all stem from a man aged 25 to 40 in good health.

The rearrangement links TRBV7-9 to TRBJ2-7, with 14 bases fitting TRBD2. Germline lookup yields CDR1 SEHNR and CDR2 FQNEAQ (reference sequence). This CDR3 has 17 amino acids. J gave up 1 base and V 5 bases, and 7 bases lay outside the gene matches. CDR3 amino acids: CASSGTSGSEGSYEQYV. The DNA of the CDR3 is TGTGCCAGCAGCGGGACTAGCGGGAGCGAAGGGTCCTACGAGCAGTACGTC.

The rearrangement uses TRBV20-1 and TRBJ1-2, with D unclear. Germline loops: CDR1 DFQATT, CDR2 SNEGSKA (reference sequence). The CDR3 is made up of 11 amino acids. V was cut by 8 bases and J by 3 bases, with 10 bases left in between. The CDR3 region is CSTPQYYGYTF. For the CDR3, the DNA is TGCAGTACACCTCAGTACTATGGCTACACCTTC.

This chain connects TRBV5-1 to TRBJ2-7; 10 positions match TRBD1. CDR3 length: 15 residues. Looked up from germline, CDR1 is SGHRS and CDR2 is YFSETQ. V was clipped by 3 bases and J by 0 bases; unmatched bases: 3. The CDR3 DNA reads TGCGCCAGCAGCTCCGGGACAGGGGTCTCCTACGAGCAGTACGTC. This translates into CASSSGTGVSYEQYV.

This chain joins TRBV30 and TRBJ2-3; 9 bases map to TRBD1. The V gene's germline CDR1 is GTSNPN and CDR2 SVGIG (reference sequence). Trimming cost V 2 bases and J 3 bases; bases outside gene matches: 3. CDR3 length: 14 residues. CDR3 coding DNA: TGTGCCTGGAGTCGGGACAGGGCTACAGATACGCAGTATTTT. Translated: CAWSRDRATDTQYF. Complete variable domain (other parts from reference TRBV30 and TRBJ2-3): SQTIHQWPATLVQPVGSPLSLECTVEGTSNPNLYWYRQAAGRGLQLLFYSVGIGQISSEVPQNLSASRPQDRQFILSSKKLLLSDSGFYLCAWSRDRATDTQYFGPGTRLTVL.

The chain is built from TRBV7-2 and TRBJ2-5; TRBD2 matches at 10 bases. Germline CDR1 and CDR2: SGHTA and FQGNSA. The trim removed 1 base at V and 2 bases at J, leaving 7 bases unmatched. The CDR3 has 17 residues. CDR3 coding DNA: TGTGCCAGCAGCTTAGTCTTCCTAGCGGGGGCTCAAGAGACCCAGTACTTC. It specifies CASSLVFLAGAQETQYF.

This clone showed up just a few times. The chain's CDR3 is CASSSGQVAKNIQYF. The CDR3 DNA reads as TGTGCCAGCAGCTCGGGACAAGTAGCCAAAAACATTCAGTACTTC. This sequence joins TRBV5-4 and TRBJ2-4; tentative D call: TRBD1 (6 bases). CDR1 SGHNT and CDR2 YYREEE come from the germline V gene (reference sequence). The length of the CDR3 is 15 residues. V was cut by 3 bases and J by 0 bases, with 10 bases left in between.

V usage is TRBV7-2 and J usage is TRBJ2-1; 11 nucleotides match TRBD2. Germline V gene lookup returns CDR1 SGHTA and CDR2 FQGNSA. The V segment lost 7 bases and the J segment 4 bases; nucleotides outside the gene matches: 3. The CDR3 is 14 amino acids. CDR3 amino acids: CASTGTSGYNEQFF. CDR3 nucleotide sequence: TGTGCCAGCACCGGGACTAGCGGTTACAATGAGCAGTTCTTC.

J is TRBJ2-2 and V is TRBV5-4; the D is unclear. The CDR3 is 15 residues long. Per the germline V gene, CDR1 is SGHNT and CDR2 is YYREEE (reference sequence). V gave up 0 bases and J gave up 7 bases, with 13 bases separating them. CDR3 in amino acids: CASSLGRSTSGELFF. The CDR3 coding sequence is TGTGCCAGCAGCTTGGGGCGGAGTACCAGCGGGGAGCTGTTTTTT.

In its sample, this clone was seen a few times. The V gene is TRBV30, the J gene TRBJ1-4; 10 bases are shared with TRBD1. V gave up 0 bases and J gave up 6 bases; unmatched junction bases: 4. CDR3 length: 15 residues. Germline assignment: CDR1 GTSNPN and CDR2 SVGIG (reference sequence). In DNA form, the CDR3 reads TGTGCCTGGAGTGTACGGACAGGGGGTTATGAAAAACTGTTTTTT. Translated, it gives CAWSVRTGGYEKLFF.

This rearrangement joins TRBV4-1 to TRBJ2-3; a possible D gene is TRBD1 (6 bases). This CDR3 spans 15 amino acids. Germline CDR1 MGHRA, CDR2 YSYEKL. V shed 3 bases and J shed 0 bases, with 10 bases lying between them. DNA for the CDR3: TGCGCCAGCAGCCACACAGGGTTGAGCACAGATACGCAGTATTTT. Translation: CASSHTGLSTDTQYF.

The table lists this clone with a few counts. The chain combines TRBV29-1 with TRBJ1-2; TRBD1 aligns across 9 bases. CDR3 length: 14 amino acids. V lost 3 bases, J lost 5 bases, and 7 bases stayed unmatched. Germline V gene sequence: CDR1 SQVTM, CDR2 ANQGSEA. The CDR3 sequence: CSVDDEGQGYGYTF. For the CDR3, the DNA is TGCAGCGTTGATGATGAGGGACAGGGATATGGCTACACCTTC.

This clone was observed a few times. The V gene is TRBV18, the J gene TRBJ2-2; no clear D. This CDR3 comprises 14 residues. Germline V gene sequence: CDR1 KGHSH, CDR2 LQKENI. Trimming took 3 bases from V and 7 from J, leaving 12 bases between them. The CDR3 region is CASSPGILNGELFF. In DNA, the CDR3 is TGTGCCAGCTCACCGGGGATTCTAAACGGGGAGCTGTTTTTT.

The rearrangement links TRBV7-6 to TRBJ2-7; D may be TRBD1 (6 bases). V was shortened by 2 bases and J by 2 bases, with 19 bases between the two germline ends. This CDR3 has 17 residues. Per the germline V gene, CDR1 is SGHVS and CDR2 is FNYEAQ. The CDR3 loop is CASSLRPSDRSTYEQYF. CDR3 bases: TGTGCCAGCAGCTTACGGCCCTCCGACAGGTCGACCTACGAGCAGTACTTC.

There are many counts of this clone. The chain is built from TRBV14 and TRBJ2-3; the match to TRBD2 covers 7 bases. Germline V gives CDR1 SGHDN, CDR2 FVKESK. Trimming at V came to 4 bases and at J to 2 bases, leaving 3 bases not matched to a gene. The CDR3 consists of 14 residues. CDR3 DNA sequence: TGTGCCAGCAGCCCGACTAGCCCCACAGATACGCAGTATTTT. Its translation is CASSPTSPTDTQYF.

Only a few counts were recorded for this clone. The chain carries TRBV27 and TRBJ2-3; no clear D. This CDR3 has 12 amino acids. V shed 5 bases and J shed 1 base, with 4 bases lying between them. CDR1 and CDR2 from the germline V gene are MNHEY and SMNVEV (reference sequence). DNA for the CDR3: TGTGCCAGCAGTCCTCGCACAGATACGCAGTATTTT. Its protein is CASSPRTDTQYF.

This rearrangement joins TRBV7-2 to TRBJ2-7; no reliable D call. V lost 2 bases and J 0 bases, leaving 8 bases between the germline ends. Germline values: CDR1 SGHTA, CDR2 FQGNSA. This CDR3 region has 14 residues. The CDR3 here is CASSLHASSYEQYF. CDR3 coding DNA: TGTGCCAGCAGCTTACACGCCAGCTCCTACGAGCAGTACTTC.

V usage is TRBV7-3 and J usage is TRBJ2-2, with unresolved D. The germline V and J ends were trimmed by 5 bases and 0 bases, with 7 bases remaining between them. The germline CDR1 and CDR2 sequences are SGHTA and FQGTGA. The CDR3 has 14 amino acids. The CDR3 region is CASSLYPNTGELFF. For the CDR3, the DNA is TGTGCCAGCAGCCTATACCCGAACACCGGGGAGCTGTTTTTT.

This clone has just a few counts. V and J are TRBV29-1 and TRBJ1-2; D is undetermined. The length of the CDR3 is 12 residues. Trimming left V 6 bases short and J 8 bases short, with 16 bases between. Germline V gene data show CDR1 as SQVTM and CDR2 as ANQGSEA. DNA for the CDR3: TGCAGCGTAGTCCGGGGTTCCGACGGCTACACCTTC. It encodes CSVVRGSDGYTF.

The chain links TRBV4-3 to TRBJ2-3; possibly TRBD1 for D (6 bases). The CDR3 extends over 16 amino acids. Germline V gene lookup returns CDR1 LGHNA and CDR2 YSLEER. V was pared by 1 base and J by 3 bases, with 14 bases between. This CDR3 is CASSQAHLGATDTQYF. CDR3 coding DNA: TGCGCCAGCAGCCAAGCCCACCTGGGGGCTACAGATACGCAGTATTTT.

This clone was detected only a few times. The J gene is TRBJ2-1, the V gene TRBV7-2; TRBD2 is a possible D gene (5 bases). The CDR3 extends over 12 amino acids. Trimming removed 5 bases at V and 10 bases at J, with 12 bases between. Germline assignment: CDR1 SGHTA and CDR2 FQGNSA. This chain's CDR3 is CASSPGLREQFF. CDR3 nucleotides: TGTGCCAGCAGCCCGGGGTTACGGGAGCAGTTCTTC.

The rearrangement uses TRBV1 and TRBJ2-7. TRBV1 is classified as a pseudogene. This CDR3 contains 15 residues. The CDR3 sequence is CTSSRKGSVPYEQYF. DNA for the CDR3: TGCACCAGCAGCCGAAAGGGTTCAGTCCCCTACGAGCAGTACTTC.

CDR3 in amino acids: CASSLGVSEQETQYF. As DNA, the CDR3 is TGCGCCAGCAGCTTGGGTGTCTCCGAGCAGGAGACCCAGTACTTC. The V gene is TRBV5-1, the J gene TRBJ2-5; D unclear. There are 15 residues in the CDR3. The germline V gene has CDR1 SGHRS and CDR2 YFSETQ. Trimming shortened V by 0 bases and J by 5 bases, and 14 bases separated the two germline ends.

V usage is TRBV7-9 and J usage is TRBJ1-2; D not certain. The germline V and J ends were trimmed by 1 base and 4 bases, with 13 bases remaining between them. This CDR3 is 15 amino acids long. Germline V gene lookup returns CDR1 SEHNR and CDR2 FQNEAQ (reference sequence). CDR3 bases: TGTGCCAGCAGCTTAGTCTCTGAAGCGCTCTATGGCTACACCTTC. It translates to CASSLVSEALYGYTF.

This clone has just a few counts. The genes are TRBV30 and TRBJ1-2; TRBD1 is a possible D gene (6 bases). The length of the CDR3 is 13 residues. Trimming left V 2 bases short and J 5 bases short, with 12 bases between. CDR1 is GTSNPN, CDR2 SVGIG, per germline (reference sequence). CDR3: CAWSPGEAYGYTF. The CDR3, as DNA: TGTGCCTGGAGTCCAGGGGAAGCGTATGGCTACACCTTC. The whole variable domain, filled in from reference TRBV30 and TRBJ1-2, reads SQTIHQWPATLVQPVGSPLSLECTVEGTSNPNLYWYRQAAGRGLQLLFYSVGIGQISSEVPQNLSASRPQDRQFILSSKKLLLSDSGFYLCAWSPGEAYGYTFGSGTRLTVV.

This clone has more than one count but fewer than ten. V is TRBV19 and J is TRBJ2-7; D is tentatively TRBD1 or TRBD2 (5 bases each). Germline loops: CDR1 LNHDA, CDR2 SQIVND (reference sequence). V lost 5 bases and J 0 bases, leaving 11 bases between the germline ends. The CDR3 has 14 residues. The CDR3 sequence is CASSSSGPSYEQYV. Here the CDR3 DNA reads TGTGCCAGTAGTTCCTCGGGACCCTCCTACGAGCAGTACGTC.

This clone was recorded a few times. The chain joins TRBV15 to TRBJ1-1, with no clear D. Germline CDR1 LNHNV, CDR2 YYDKDF (reference sequence). This CDR3 comprises 12 residues. V lost 5 bases to trimming and J lost 4 bases, with 8 bases between them. This CDR3 is CATSGVGTEAFF. In nucleotides, the CDR3 is TGTGCCACCAGCGGGGTGGGCACTGAAGCTTTCTTT.

In this sample, this clone turned up a few times. The rearrangement links TRBV30 to TRBJ1-4; D not certain. Germline V gene data show CDR1 as GTSNPN and CDR2 as SVGIG (reference sequence). The V and J ends lost 4 bases and 8 bases respectively, with 14 bases between them. The CDR3 runs 13 residues. The CDR3 spells CAWTRGSYEKLFF. CDR3 coding DNA: TGTGCCTGGACCCGAGGGTCTTACGAAAAACTGTTTTTT.